This TCR beta chain was recorded in a study of blood T cell repertoires in COVID-19. This clone occurred a few times. Data came from immunoSEQ multiplex PCR; TCRdb stores just in-frame clones and leaves some out. The sample records about 29,000 clones, 80% being singletons. The length of the CDR3 is 15 residues. The germline V and J ends were trimmed by 5 bases and 7 bases, with 18 bases remaining between them. Looked up from germline, CDR1 is SGHTA and CDR2 is FQGNSA. V is TRBV7-2 and J is TRBJ2-1; a weak D match, TRBD2 (5 bases). The sequence came from a woman aged 70-85 years with acute or convalescent COVID-19. The sample was peripheral blood. Written as DNA, the CDR3 is TGTGCCAGCAGCCCCCCCAGTCAGACGGGGAATGAGCAGTTCTTC. This sequence encodes CASSPPSQTGNEQFF. The full variable domain, with the rest looked up from reference TRBV7-2 and TRBJ2-1, is GAGVSQSPSNKVTEKGKDVELRCDPISGHTALYWYRQSLGQGLEFLIYFQGNSAPDKSGLPSDRFSAERTGGSVSTLTIQRTQQEDSAVYLCASSPPSQTGNEQFFGPGTRLTVL.